The 22 T cell receptor beta chains listed next were all sequenced from one sample in a study of T cell responses to AZD1222 COVID-19 vaccine. Here immunoSEQ multiplex PCR was the method, and the copy in TCRdb shows in-frame clones only, minus some. The table lists roughly 70,000 clones, 75% to 85% of them singletons. Sequenced here: peripheral blood, sampled on day 0 of MenACWY control vaccination. The origin of the receptors is an adult in good health.

CDR3 DNA sequence: TGCGCCAGCAGTCGAGAACTGGACAGGAACGACTATGGCTACACCTTC. Its translation is CASSRELDRNDYGYTF. The chain has TRBV5-1 and TRBJ1-2; 7 bases agree with TRBD1. The CDR3 loop spans 16 amino acids. V was pared by 5 bases and J by 3 bases, with 13 bases of the junction left unmatched. Germline V gene sequence: CDR1 SGHRS, CDR2 YFSETQ.

The rearrangement links TRBV11-2 to TRBJ2-1; D unresolved. This CDR3 comprises 13 residues. V dropped 0 bases and J dropped 14 bases, with 14 bases sitting between them. Per the germline V gene, CDR1 is SGHAT and CDR2 is FQNNGV. In DNA, the CDR3 is TGTGCCAGCAGCTTAGATACCAGAGTGTGGAAGTTCTTC. This sequence encodes CASSLDTRVWKFF.

The rearrangement links TRBV5-4 to TRBJ1-1; D perhaps matches TRBD1 (5 bases). CDR1 is SGHNT and CDR2 is YYREEE in the germline V gene (reference sequence). The CDR3 totals 16 residues. Trimming took off 0 bases at V and 2 bases at J, with 14 bases between the two ends. The chain's CDR3 is CASSLGGQGRNTEAFF. The CDR3 DNA is TGTGCCAGCAGCTTGGGCGGGCAGGGCCGAAACACTGAAGCTTTCTTT.

A few counts support this clone. The J gene is TRBJ2-3, the V gene TRBV5-6; no firm D call. Germline V gives CDR1 SGHDT, CDR2 YYEEEE. The V end was cut by 0 bases, the J end by 1 base, with 6 bases between. CDR3 length equals 14 residues. The CDR3 DNA sequence: TGTGCCAGCAGCTTGGGTACCCGCACAGATACGCAGTATTTT. Translating it yields CASSLGTRTDTQYF.

This clone was observed a handful of times. The rearrangement links TRBV30 to TRBJ1-2; D uncertain. Germline V gene data show CDR1 as GTSNPN and CDR2 as SVGIG (reference sequence). The CDR3 totals 12 residues. Trimming removed 3 bases from V and 1 base from J, with 6 bases in between. CDR3 nucleotide sequence: TGTGCCTGGAGCCCAGATAACTATGGCTACACCTTC. Protein product: CAWSPDNYGYTF.

This sequence joins TRBV4-3 and TRBJ2-1; 9 nucleotides match TRBD1. The CDR3 covers 15 residues. V gave up 2 bases and J gave up 5 bases; unmatched junction bases: 4. Per the germline V gene, CDR1 is LGHNA and CDR2 is YSLEER. The CDR3: CASSQPGTGNNEQFF. The CDR3 nucleotides are TGCGCCAGCAGCCAACCCGGGACAGGGAACAATGAGCAGTTCTTC.

The genes are TRBV6-5 and TRBJ2-5; D remains unclear. The CDR3 loop spans 13 amino acids. The germline V and J ends were trimmed by 5 bases and 2 bases, with 9 bases remaining between them. Germline values: CDR1 MNHEY, CDR2 SVGAGI. The CDR3 is CASSPLGQETQYF. The CDR3 nucleotides are TGTGCCAGCAGTCCTTTGGGGCAAGAGACCCAGTACTTC.

The chain is built from TRBV5-8 and TRBJ2-7, with a possible D match to TRBD1 (5 bases). Germline lookup yields CDR1 SGHTS and CDR2 YDEGEE. The CDR3 is made up of 14 amino acids. V lost 7 bases and J 4 bases, leaving 18 bases between the germline ends. The CDR3 reads CASLPGPGGYEQYF. CDR3 bases: TGTGCCAGCTTACCAGGGCCAGGCGGTTACGAGCAGTACTTC.

The rearrangement joins TRBV27 to TRBJ1-1; D not resolved. Germline CDR1 reads MNHEY; CDR2 reads SMNVEV (reference sequence). V was trimmed by 3 bases and J by 3 bases, leaving 8 bases between them. The CDR3 has 13 amino acids. This CDR3 reads CASSLEGDTEAFF. In nucleotides, the CDR3 is TGTGCCAGCAGTTTGGAGGGTGACACTGAAGCTTTCTTT.

The chain employs TRBV14 and TRBJ1-2; TRBD1 matches 11 bases. This CDR3 comprises 15 residues. Germline CDR1 SGHDN, CDR2 FVKESK. Germline trimming cut 1 base from V and 5 bases from J; bases unmatched to any gene: 3. CDR3 nucleotides: TGTGCCAGCAGCCAAGGGACAGGGGGCAGATATGGCTACACCTTC. This sequence encodes CASSQGTGGRYGYTF.

The chain is built from TRBV28 and TRBJ1-5; a possible D gene is TRBD1 (5 bases). The CDR3 extends over 15 amino acids. V lost 6 bases and J 5 bases, leaving 17 bases between the germline ends. Germline V gene sequence: CDR1 MDHEN, CDR2 SYDVKM. Here the CDR3 DNA reads TGTGCCAGCAGGTTACCCCCGGGACCCGATCAGCCCCAGCATTTT. It is translated as CASRLPPGPDQPQHF. The whole variable domain, filled in from reference TRBV28 and TRBJ1-5, reads DVKVTQSSRYLVKRTGEKVFLECVQDMDHENMFWYRQDPGLGLRLIYFSYDVKMKEKGDIPEGYSVSREKKERFSLILESASTNQTSMYLCASRLPPGPDQPQHFGDGTRLSIL.

This clone was seen a single time. The chain recombines TRBV7-2 with TRBJ1-4, with D perhaps matching TRBD1 (5 bases). The germline V and J ends were trimmed by 3 bases and 8 bases, with 10 bases remaining between them. Germline V gene data show CDR1 as SGHTA and CDR2 as FQGNSA. The CDR3 is made up of 13 amino acids. The CDR3 DNA reads TGTGCCAGCAGCTTGACCAGGGTCGAAAAACTGTTTTTT. Translation: CASSLTRVEKLFF.

The DNA of the CDR3 is TGTGCCAGCTCACCTCTCTCTAGCGGGAACACCGGGGAGCTGTTTTTT. Its translation: CASSPLSSGNTGELFF. This chain uses TRBV18 with TRBJ2-2; 7 bases align to TRBD2. V lost 3 bases, J lost 1 base, and 5 bases stayed unmatched. This CDR3 region has 16 residues. Germline loops: CDR1 KGHSH, CDR2 LQKENI.

This rearrangement joins TRBV7-2 to TRBJ1-3; no firm D call. V was trimmed by 5 bases and J by 7 bases, leaving 9 bases between them. The CDR3 runs to 12 residues. Germline CDR1 and CDR2: SGHTA and FQGNSA. The CDR3 sequence is CASSDDPNTIYF. CDR3 sequence (DNA): TGTGCCAGCAGCGATGATCCGAACACCATATATTTT.

V gene TRBV9 combines with J gene TRBJ2-5, with 7 bases that match TRBD1. J lost 1 base, V lost 2 bases, and 2 bases had no gene match. This CDR3 comprises 14 residues. Germline assignment: CDR1 SGDLS and CDR2 YYNGEE. Here the CDR3 DNA reads TGTGCCAGCAGCGTGGGACAGCTCCAAGAGACCCAGTACTTC. As protein: CASSVGQLQETQYF. Drawing the rest from reference TRBV9 and TRBJ2-5, the complete variable domain is DSGVTQTPKHLITATGQRVTLRCSPRSGDLSVYWYQQSLDQGLQFLIQYYNGEERAKGNILERFSAQQFPDLHSELNLSSLELGDSALYFCASSVGQLQETQYFGPGTRLLVL.

The chain links TRBV19 to TRBJ1-1; possible D gene TRBD1, 5 bases. The V end was cut by 6 bases, the J end by 1 base, with 12 bases between. The CDR3 has 14 residues. Germline loops: CDR1 LNHDA, CDR2 SQIVND (reference sequence). The chain's CDR3 is CASRKDNRNTEAFF. The DNA of the CDR3 is TGTGCCAGTAGAAAGGACAATAGGAACACTGAAGCTTTCTTT.

The chain links TRBV5-1 to TRBJ2-3; weak D call: TRBD1 (5 bases). Germline loops: CDR1 SGHRS, CDR2 YFSETQ. The CDR3 loop spans 16 amino acids. V shed 1 base and J shed 0 bases, with 12 bases lying between them. The CDR3 bases are TGCGCCAGCAGCTTGAAGGGGCCGCGGAGCACAGATACGCAGTATTTT. This translates into CASSLKGPRSTDTQYF.

The V and J genes are TRBV7-6 and TRBJ2-3, with 8 bases lining up with TRBD2. CDR3 length: 17 amino acids. Germline V CDR1 and CDR2: SGHVS, FNYEAQ. J lost 5 bases, V lost 2 bases, and 12 bases had no gene match. The CDR3 sequence is CASSLLGGRGARDTQYF. CDR3 sequence (DNA): TGTGCCAGCAGCTTACTCGGGGGGCGGGGGGCGAGAGATACGCAGTATTTT.

This clone was counted many times. V is TRBV11-2 and J is TRBJ2-3, with D uncertain. Germline values: CDR1 SGHAT, CDR2 FQNNGV. The V and J ends lost 4 bases and 2 bases respectively, with 7 bases between them. The CDR3 runs to 13 residues. CDR3 sequence: CASSSLDTDTQYF. In DNA form, the CDR3 reads TGTGCCAGCAGCTCTCTGGACACAGATACGCAGTATTTT.

The CDR3 protein is CASSITEVGTEAFF. CDR3 DNA sequence: TGTGCCAGTAGTATAACGGAGGTGGGCACTGAAGCTTTCTTT. The genes are TRBV19 and TRBJ1-1; D ambiguous. Germline V gene lookup returns CDR1 LNHDA and CDR2 SQIVND (reference sequence). V was cut by 2 bases and J by 4 bases, with 11 bases left in between. The CDR3 runs 14 residues.

This chain joins TRBV29-1 and TRBJ1-4, with unresolved D. Germline loops: CDR1 SQVTM, CDR2 ANQGSEA. This CDR3 has 13 amino acids. V dropped 4 bases and J dropped 0 bases, with 6 bases sitting between them. In DNA form, the CDR3 reads TGCAGCGTTGTAGTTGCAACTAATGAAAAACTGTTTTTT. This encodes CSVVVATNEKLFF.

A few counts support this clone. The V gene is TRBV29-1, the J gene TRBJ2-1; D is possibly TRBD2 (5 bases). Trimming removed 6 bases at V and 4 bases at J, with 19 bases between. Germline V gene data show CDR1 as SQVTM and CDR2 as ANQGSEA. The CDR3 is made up of 15 amino acids. CDR3 region: CSVCRTDLYYNEQFF. The DNA of the CDR3 is TGCAGCGTCTGTCGTACGGACTTGTATTACAATGAGCAGTTCTTC.